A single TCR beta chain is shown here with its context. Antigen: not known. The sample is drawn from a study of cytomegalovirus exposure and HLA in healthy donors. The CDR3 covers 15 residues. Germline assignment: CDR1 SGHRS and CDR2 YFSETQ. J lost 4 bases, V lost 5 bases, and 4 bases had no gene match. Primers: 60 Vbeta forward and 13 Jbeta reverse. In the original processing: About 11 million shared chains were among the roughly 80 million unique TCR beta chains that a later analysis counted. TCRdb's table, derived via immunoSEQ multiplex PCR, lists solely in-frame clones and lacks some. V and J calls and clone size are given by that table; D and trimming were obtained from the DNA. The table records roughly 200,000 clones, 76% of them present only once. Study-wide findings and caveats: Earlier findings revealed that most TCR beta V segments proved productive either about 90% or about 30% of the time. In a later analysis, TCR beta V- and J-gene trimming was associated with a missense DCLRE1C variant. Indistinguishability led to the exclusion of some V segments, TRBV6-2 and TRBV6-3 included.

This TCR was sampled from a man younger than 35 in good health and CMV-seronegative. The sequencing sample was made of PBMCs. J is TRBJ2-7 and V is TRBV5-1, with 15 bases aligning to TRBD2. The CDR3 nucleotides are TGCGCCAGCAGTGCGGGGACTAGCGGGAGGTACGAGCAGTACTTC. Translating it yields CASSAGTSGRYEQYF.